Detailed here is one TCR beta chain. This sample is part of a study of blood T cell repertoires in COVID-19. V shed 2 bases and J shed 0 bases, with 12 bases lying between them. Germline lookup yields CDR1 MNHEY and CDR2 SVGAGI. This CDR3 has 16 residues. The data were produced by immunoSEQ multiplex PCR, yet TCRdb's version contains in-frame clones alone and is incomplete. The repertoire holds around 200,000 clones, with about 86% as singletons. The chain links TRBV6-5 to TRBJ2-3; TRBD1 is a possible D gene (5 bases). The clonotype comes from a woman between 50 and 59 years old in a cohort exposed to, infected with or recovered from COVID-19 (not recorded which). The sample consisted of PBMCs or T cells enriched from blood (not recorded which). The CDR3 here is CASSYPGQFSTDTQYF. The CDR3 region has the DNA TGTGCCAGCAGTTACCCTGGACAATTTAGCACAGATACGCAGTATTTT.